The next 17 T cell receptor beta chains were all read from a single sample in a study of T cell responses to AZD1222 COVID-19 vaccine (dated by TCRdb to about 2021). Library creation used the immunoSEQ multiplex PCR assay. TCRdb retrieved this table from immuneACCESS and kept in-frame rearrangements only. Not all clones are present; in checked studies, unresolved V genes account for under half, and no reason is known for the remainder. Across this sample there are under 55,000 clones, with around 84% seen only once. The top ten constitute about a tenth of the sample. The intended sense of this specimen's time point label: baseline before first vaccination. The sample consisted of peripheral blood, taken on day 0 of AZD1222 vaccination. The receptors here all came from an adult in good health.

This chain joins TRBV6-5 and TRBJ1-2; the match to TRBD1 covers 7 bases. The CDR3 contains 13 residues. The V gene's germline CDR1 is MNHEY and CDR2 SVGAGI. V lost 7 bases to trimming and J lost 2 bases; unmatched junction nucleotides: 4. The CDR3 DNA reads TGTGCCAGCAAACGGGACAGCAACTATGGCTACACCTTC. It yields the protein CASKRDSNYGYTF.

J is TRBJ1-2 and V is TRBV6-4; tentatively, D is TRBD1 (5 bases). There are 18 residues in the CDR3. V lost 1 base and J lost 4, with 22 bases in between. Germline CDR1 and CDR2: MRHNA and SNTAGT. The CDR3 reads CASSDWEEGWTLCYGYTF. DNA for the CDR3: TGTGCCAGCAGTGACTGGGAAGAGGGGTGGACTCTTTGCTATGGCTACACCTTC.

Here the CDR3 DNA reads TGTGCCAGCAGGCAGACAGGGGGCAATGGCTACACCTTC. Protein: CASRQTGGNGYTF. The J gene is TRBJ1-2, the V gene TRBV28, with TRBD1 matching over 10 bases. V shed 6 bases and J 6 bases; nucleotides not matched to a gene: 4. Germline V gene lookup returns CDR1 MDHEN and CDR2 SYDVKM. CDR3 length: 13 residues.

The CDR3 region has the DNA TGTGCCAGCTCACTTCGGACAGTTGAAGCTTTCTTT. This encodes CASSLRTVEAFF. The chain employs TRBV18 and TRBJ1-1; tentative D call: TRBD1 (6 bases). CDR1 is KGHSH, CDR2 LQKENI, per germline. The V and J ends lost 4 bases and 7 bases respectively, with 10 bases between them. This CDR3 has 12 residues.

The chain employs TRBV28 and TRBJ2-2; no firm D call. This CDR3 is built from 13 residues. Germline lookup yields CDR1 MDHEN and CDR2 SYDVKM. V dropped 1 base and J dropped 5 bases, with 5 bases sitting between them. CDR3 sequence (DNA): TGTGCCAGCAGTTTATTTGGAACCGGGGAGCTGTTTTTT. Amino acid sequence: CASSLFGTGELFF.

The CDR3 DNA reads as TGTGCCAGCAGTGACTCGACAGCGGGAGGCGGTAATGAGCAGTTCTTC. As protein: CASSDSTAGGGNEQFF. The V gene is TRBV6-4, the J gene TRBJ2-1; 9 bases are a match to TRBD2. This CDR3 comprises 16 residues. Germline loops: CDR1 MRHNA, CDR2 SNTAGT. J gave up 7 bases and V 0 bases, and 7 bases lay outside the gene matches.

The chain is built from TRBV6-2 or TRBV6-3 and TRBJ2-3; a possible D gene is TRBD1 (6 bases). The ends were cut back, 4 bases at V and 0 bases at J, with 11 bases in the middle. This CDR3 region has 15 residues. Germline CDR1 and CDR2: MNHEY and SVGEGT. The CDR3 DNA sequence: TGTGCCAGCAGTTCCGACAGGAAAAGCACAGATACGCAGTATTTT. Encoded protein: CASSSDRKSTDTQYF.

The CDR3 protein is CASRDGGRGAFF. CDR3 in DNA: TGTGCCAGCAGAGACGGGGGTCGGGGGGCTTTCTTT. The chain has TRBV6-5 and TRBJ1-1; possible D gene TRBD1, 5 bases. The germline V gene has CDR1 MNHEY and CDR2 SVGAGI. There are 12 residues in the CDR3. V shed 6 bases and J shed 11 bases, with 16 bases lying between them.

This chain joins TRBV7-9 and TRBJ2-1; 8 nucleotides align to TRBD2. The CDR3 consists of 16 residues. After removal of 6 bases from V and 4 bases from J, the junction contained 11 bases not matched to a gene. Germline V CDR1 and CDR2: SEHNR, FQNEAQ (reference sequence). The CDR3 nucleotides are TGTGCCAGCAGTTTTTTCGGCGGGGGGTTGTACAATGAGCAGTTCTTC. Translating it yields CASSFFGGGLYNEQFF.

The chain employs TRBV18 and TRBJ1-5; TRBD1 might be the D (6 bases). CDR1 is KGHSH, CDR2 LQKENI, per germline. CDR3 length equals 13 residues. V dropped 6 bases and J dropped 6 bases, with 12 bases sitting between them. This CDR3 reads CASSGIRGQPQHF. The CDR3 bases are TGTGCCAGCTCTGGTATCAGGGGTCAGCCCCAGCATTTT. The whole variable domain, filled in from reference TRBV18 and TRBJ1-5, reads NAGVMQNPRHLVRRRGQEARLRCSPMKGHSHVYWYRQLPEEGLKFMVYLQKENIIDESGMPKERFSAEFPKEGPSILRIQQVVRGDSAAYFCASSGIRGQPQHFGDGTRLSIL.

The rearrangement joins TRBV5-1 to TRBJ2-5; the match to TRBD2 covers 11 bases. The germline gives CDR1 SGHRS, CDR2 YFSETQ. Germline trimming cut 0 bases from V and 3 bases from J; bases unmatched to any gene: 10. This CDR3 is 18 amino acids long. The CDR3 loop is CASSLVPGLADTKETQYF. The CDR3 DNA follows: TGCGCCAGCAGCTTGGTACCGGGACTAGCGGACACCAAAGAGACCCAGTACTTC.

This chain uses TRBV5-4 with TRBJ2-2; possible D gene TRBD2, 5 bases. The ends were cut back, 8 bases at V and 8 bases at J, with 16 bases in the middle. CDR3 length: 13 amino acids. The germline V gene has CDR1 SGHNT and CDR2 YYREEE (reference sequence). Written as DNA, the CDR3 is TGTGCCAGTCATTGGACTGGCGGAGGGGAGCTGTTTTTT. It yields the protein CASHWTGGGELFF.

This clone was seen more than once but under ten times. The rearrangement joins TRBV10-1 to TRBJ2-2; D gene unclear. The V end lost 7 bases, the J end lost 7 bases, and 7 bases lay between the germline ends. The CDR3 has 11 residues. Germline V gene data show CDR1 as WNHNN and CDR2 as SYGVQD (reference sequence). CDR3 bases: TGCGCCAGCACCGGCGGCGGGGAGCTGTTTTTT. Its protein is CASTGGGELFF.

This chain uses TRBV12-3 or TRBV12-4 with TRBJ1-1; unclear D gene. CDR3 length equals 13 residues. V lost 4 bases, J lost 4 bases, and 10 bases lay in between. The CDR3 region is CASSWRLGTEAFF. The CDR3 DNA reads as TGTGCCAGCAGTTGGCGTTTGGGCACTGAAGCTTTCTTT.

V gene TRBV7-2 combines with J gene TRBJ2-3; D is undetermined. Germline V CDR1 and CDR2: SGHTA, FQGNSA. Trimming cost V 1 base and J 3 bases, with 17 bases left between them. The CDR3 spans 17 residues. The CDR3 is CASSLVPGPKGTDTQYF. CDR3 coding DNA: TGTGCCAGCAGCTTAGTCCCGGGTCCTAAAGGGACAGATACGCAGTATTTT.

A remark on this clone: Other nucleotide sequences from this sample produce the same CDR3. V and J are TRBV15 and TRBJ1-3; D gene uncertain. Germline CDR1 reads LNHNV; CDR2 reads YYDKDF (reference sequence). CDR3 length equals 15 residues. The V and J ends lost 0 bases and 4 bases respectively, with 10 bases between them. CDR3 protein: CATSRDRGSGNTIYF. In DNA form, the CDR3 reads TGTGCCACCAGCAGAGATAGAGGGTCCGGAAACACCATATATTTT.

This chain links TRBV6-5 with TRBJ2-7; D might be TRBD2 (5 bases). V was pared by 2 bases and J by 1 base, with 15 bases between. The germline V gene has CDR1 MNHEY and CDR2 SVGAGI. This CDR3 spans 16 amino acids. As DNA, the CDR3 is TGTGCCAGCAGTTACCGAAGAGGGCTATCATCCTACGAGCAGTACTTC. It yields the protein CASSYRRGLSSYEQYF.